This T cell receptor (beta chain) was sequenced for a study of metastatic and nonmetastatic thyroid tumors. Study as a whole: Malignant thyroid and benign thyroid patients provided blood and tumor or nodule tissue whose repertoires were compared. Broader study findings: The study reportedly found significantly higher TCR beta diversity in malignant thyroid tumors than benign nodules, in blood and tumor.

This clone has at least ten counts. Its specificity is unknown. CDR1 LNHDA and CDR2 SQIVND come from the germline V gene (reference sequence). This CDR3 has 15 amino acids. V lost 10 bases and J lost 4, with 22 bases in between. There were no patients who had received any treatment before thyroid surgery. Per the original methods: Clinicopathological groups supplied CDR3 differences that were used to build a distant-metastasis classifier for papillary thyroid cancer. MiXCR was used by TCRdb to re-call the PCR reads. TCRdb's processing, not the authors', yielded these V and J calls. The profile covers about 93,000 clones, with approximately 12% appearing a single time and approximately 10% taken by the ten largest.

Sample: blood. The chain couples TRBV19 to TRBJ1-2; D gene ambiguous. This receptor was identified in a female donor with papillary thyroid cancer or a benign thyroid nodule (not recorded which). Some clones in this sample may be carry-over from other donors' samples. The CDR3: CATTYSGGLVYGYTF. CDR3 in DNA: TGTGCCACCACCTACTCCGGAGGCCTCGTCTATGGCTACACCTTC.